The clone carrying this TCR beta chain has only a few counts. The antigen is unknown. The CDR3 has 17 amino acids. The V and J ends lost 6 bases and 0 bases respectively, with 18 bases between them. Germline V gene sequence: CDR1 MNHEY, CDR2 SVGEGT. TCRdb re-derived calls from the 5' RACE reads in MiXCR, one entry per CDR3 protein. The table records hundreds of thousands of distinct CDR3 sequences, roughly 18% of them present only once. The data are from a study of T-cell memory formation after mild COVID-19. Study-level information: The TCR clusters were mostly specific to one donor.

Study-level findings and limits: Memory from before infection featured some responding clones, which suggests cross-reactive memory joined. Contracting clones, day 15 to 85, had balanced CD4/CD8, and later expanders favored CD4+.

Sequenced sample: PBMCs or a T cell subset sorted from them (not recorded which). This chain uses TRBV6-2 or TRBV6-3 with TRBJ2-1, with D possibly being TRBD2 (6 bases). This receptor was obtained from an adult woman who had mild COVID-19 (a few samples of this study predate the infection). Cell type and time point are not known. The chain's CDR3 is CASSPLSLGSSYNEQFF. The CDR3 nucleotides are TGTGCCAGCAGCCCCCTCTCTCTCGGGAGCTCCTACAATGAGCAGTTCTTC.